Here is one T cell receptor (beta chain) with its context. The source of the sample is a study of CD8 T cells in Susac syndrome. An input of roughly 0.45 to 1 ug of RNA was subjected to reverse transcription using random hexamers. Amplification of TCR beta CDR3 spanned 54 Vbeta and 13 Jbeta via immunoSEQ multiplex PCR. TCRdb fed the immunoSEQ multiplex PCR reads into MiXCR, producing one record per CDR3 protein. The table lists some 180,000 distinct CDR3 sequences, 91% of them singletons, with roughly 0.087% in the top ten. The CDR3 is 14 residues long. Trimming at V came to 4 bases and at J to 6 bases, leaving 3 bases not matched to a gene. The germline V gene encodes CDR1 SEHNR and CDR2 FQNEAQ (reference sequence).

The source of this sequence is a human donor with Susac syndrome. The sequencing input was CD4+ T cells from PBMCs. This chain joins TRBV7-9 and TRBJ1-2; 12 bases line up with TRBD1. The chain's CDR3 is CASSWDRGRNGYTF. The CDR3 DNA reads as TGTGCCAGCAGCTGGGACAGGGGGCGGAATGGCTACACCTTC.